Listed below are T cell receptor beta chains from one sample, sequenced in a study of T cell clusters in autoimmune cytopenias. Reanalyzing the multiplex PCR reads, TCRdb keeps one entry per CDR3 protein, without DNA. The ten top clones account for 15% to 20%, within a sample of around 4,300 distinct CDR3 sequences. This sample was also put to use in a study of T cell repertoires in aging, cancer and after chemotherapy.

The sequenced sample was peripheral blood. The receptors come from a human donor in good health. Each CDR3 is given with its conserved first and last residue. Each record gives: V gene, J gene, CDR3 length, clone size, CDR3 protein. Not all rows give a size; the values are once, few, many and, for expanded clones, a class.

>TRBV6-5|TRBJ2-3|15|medium-sized
CASRGSGYSTDTQYF
>TRBV20-1|TRBJ2-1|12|.
CSRAVSYNEQFF
>TRBV12-3/TRBV12-4|TRBJ2-2|15|.
CASSLARQGTGELFF
>TRBV10-3|TRBJ2-2|17|medium-sized
CAISELTRDKGTGELFF
>TRBV5-1|TRBJ2-2|15|.
CASSLMTGLTGELFF
>TRBV7-2|TRBJ2-3|15|.
CASSSQIRGTDTQYF
>TRBV6-5|TRBJ2-7|14|medium-sized
CASRRDPGSYEQYF
>TRBV12-3/TRBV12-4|TRBJ1-5|15|medium-sized
CASSPGQGALQPQHF
>TRBV7-9|TRBJ1-4|14|.
CASSWGVANEKLFF
>TRBV5-1|TRBJ2-2|17|.
CASSLGLAGSNTGELFF
>TRBV6-6|TRBJ2-2|16|medium-sized
CASSYSRVANTGELFF
>TRBV19|TRBJ1-2|15|medium-sized
CASRNTGRPNYGYTF
>TRBV7-9|TRBJ2-1|13|.
CASTGTSGGVQFF
>TRBV27|TRBJ1-1|14|.
CASSSSVGGTEAFF